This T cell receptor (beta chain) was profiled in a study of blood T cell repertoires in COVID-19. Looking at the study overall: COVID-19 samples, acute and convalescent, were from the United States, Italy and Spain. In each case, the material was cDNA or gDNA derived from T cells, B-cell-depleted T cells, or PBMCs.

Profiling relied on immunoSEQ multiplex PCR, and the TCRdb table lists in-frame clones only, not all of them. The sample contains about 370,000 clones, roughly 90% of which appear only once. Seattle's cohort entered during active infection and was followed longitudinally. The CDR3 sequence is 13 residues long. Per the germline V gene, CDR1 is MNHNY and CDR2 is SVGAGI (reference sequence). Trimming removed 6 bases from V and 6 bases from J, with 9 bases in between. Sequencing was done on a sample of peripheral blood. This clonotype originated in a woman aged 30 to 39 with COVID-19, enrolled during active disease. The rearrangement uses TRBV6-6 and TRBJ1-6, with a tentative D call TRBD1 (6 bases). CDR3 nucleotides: TGTGCCAGCAGACAGGGATTTAATTCACCCCTCCACTTT. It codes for CASRQGFNSPLHF.